This T cell receptor beta chain was retrieved from a study of blood T cell repertoires in COVID-19. At the level of the study: Some COVID-19 samples were acute and others convalescent; all came from the United States, Italy and Spain. The cDNA or gDNA used as material had been derived from T cells, B-cell-depleted T cells, or PBMCs.

As handled by the study authors: Reference gene primer amplification gave estimated nucleated cell counts. Generated by immunoSEQ multiplex PCR, the TCRdb table keeps only in-frame clones and is missing some. V and J calls and clone size come straight from that table; D and trimming were deduced from the DNA. The sample lists about 170,000 clones, roughly 80% occurring once. The CDR3 consists of 15 residues. V was clipped by 4 bases and J by 10 bases; unmatched bases: 8. Germline CDR1 SGHRS, CDR2 YFSETQ. The sequence came from a man aged 70-80 years with active or convalescent COVID-19. The chain has TRBV5-1 and TRBJ2-1; 13 bases are a match to TRBD2. The source material was peripheral blood. This CDR3 reads CASSIGLAGVVEQFF. CDR3 nucleotides: TGCGCCAGCAGCATAGGACTAGCGGGAGTCGTCGAGCAGTTCTTC.